These 15 T cell receptor beta chains originate from one sample sequenced in a study of regulatory T cells in long-lasting Graves disease. The time point denotes: newly diagnosed GD, antithyroid drugs for less than 3 months. With RNA extracted from PBMCs as input, the TCR library was made. Assembly of TCR beta libraries relied on iRepertoire HTBI primers together with Arm-PCR of CDR3 regions. TCRdb re-called the multiplex PCR reads with MiXCR, one entry per CDR3 protein. The sample carries approximately 310,000 distinct CDR3 sequences, over 15% recorded once. Here the sequenced sample was peripheral blood mononuclear cells (PBMCs), taken at new diagnosis, from a patient treated with antithyroid drugs. These receptors all come from a female donor with Graves disease.

As for this clonotype: Germline and junction disagree at one end, which may indicate a read error. V gene TRBV15 combines with J gene TRBJ2-4; D might be TRBD1 (5 bases). This CDR3 contains 15 residues. Germline V gene sequence: CDR1 LNHNV, CDR2 YYDKDF (reference sequence). The CDR3, as DNA: TGTGCCACCAGCAGAGATGGGGCAGGGAAAAACGTTCAGTACTTC. This codes for CATSRDGAGKNVQYF.

This clonotype has at least ten counts. The rearrangement joins TRBV7-8 to TRBJ2-2, with D unclear. There are 15 residues in the CDR3. Trimming cost V 4 bases and J 2 bases, with 11 bases left between them. Germline-derived CDR1 and CDR2 are SGHVS and FQNEAQ. The CDR3 sequence: CASSSDGLNTGELFF. The DNA for the CDR3 is TGTGCCAGCAGCTCGGACGGGTTAAACACCGGGGAGCTGTTTTTT.

This chain joins TRBV6-2 or TRBV6-3 and TRBJ2-5; 14 bases are a match to TRBD2. This CDR3 region has 14 residues. J lost 5 bases, V lost 6 bases, and 2 bases had no gene match. CDR1 is MNHEY, CDR2 SVGEGT, per germline. CDR3 bases: TGTGCCAGCAGGGGACTAGCGGGAGTGGAGACCCAGTACTTC. Translation: CASRGLAGVETQYF.

This clonotype was recorded many times. CDR3 in amino acids: CASSYPGTGGSYEQYF. The CDR3 bases are TGTGCCAGCAGTTACCCTGGGACAGGGGGCTCCTACGAGCAGTACTTC. This chain joins TRBV6-5 and TRBJ2-7, with 11 bases that match TRBD1. Per the germline V gene, CDR1 is MNHEY and CDR2 is SVGAGI. Unmatched junction bases numbered 3, after V lost 2 bases and J lost 0 bases. This CDR3 spans 16 amino acids.

This clonotype was counted a few times. The J gene is TRBJ1-2, the V gene TRBV7-9; D is ambiguous. The CDR3 spans 14 residues. Trimming shortened V by 1 base and J by 6 bases, and 12 bases separated the two germline ends. Germline V gene lookup returns CDR1 SEHNR and CDR2 FQNEAQ (reference sequence). The CDR3 coding sequence is TGTGCCAGCAGCTTAGATAGCAGGTCCGATGGCTACACCTTC. Its protein product is CASSLDSRSDGYTF. Drawing the rest from reference TRBV7-9 and TRBJ1-2, the complete variable domain is DTGVSQNPRHKITKRGQNVTFRCDPISEHNRLYWYRQTLGQGPEFLTYFQNEAQLEKSRLLSDRFSAERPKGSFSTLEIQRTEQGDSAMYLCASSLDSRSDGYTFGSGTRLTVV.

This clonotype was picked up many times. This chain connects TRBV6-1 to TRBJ2-3; TRBD1 might be the D (6 bases). The germline V gene has CDR1 MNHNS and CDR2 SASEGT. The length of the CDR3 is 14 residues. V was trimmed by 8 bases and J by 3 bases, leaving 15 bases between them. DNA of the CDR3: TGTGCCAGCTGTCCGGACAGTGCGACAGATACGCAGTATTTT. Translation: CASCPDSATDTQYF.

J is TRBJ2-2 and V is TRBV12-3 or TRBV12-4; D is uncertain. The CDR3 length is 15 residues. The V gene lost 4 bases and the J gene lost 4 bases, with 13 bases spanning the gap. CDR3 in DNA: TGTGCCAGCAGTTGGCTGAGCCGGTCCACCGGGGAGCTGTTTTTT. Its translation is CASSWLSRSTGELFF.

This clonotype was counted ten times or more. The chain links TRBV9 to TRBJ1-2; tentatively, D is TRBD1 (5 bases). The V end was cut by 0 bases, the J end by 6 bases, with 12 bases between. The CDR3 contains 14 residues. The V gene's germline CDR1 is SGDLS and CDR2 YYNGEE. In DNA, the CDR3 is TGTGCCAGCAGCGTAGAAGGCCCGGGGCATGGCTACACCTTC. As protein: CASSVEGPGHGYTF.

The chain joins TRBV11-2 to TRBJ2-1, with unresolved D. The CDR3 sequence is 15 residues long. Deletions cut 6 bases from V and 0 bases from J, with 12 bases between. CDR1 and CDR2 from the germline V gene are SGHAT and FQNNGV. The CDR3 sequence is CASRPILSSYNEQFF. CDR3 DNA sequence: TGTGCCAGCAGACCTATCTTGAGCTCCTACAATGAGCAGTTCTTC.

This rearrangement joins TRBV3-1 to TRBJ2-5; TRBD2 is a possible D gene (5 bases). Germline V gene sequence: CDR1 LGHDT, CDR2 YNNKEL (reference sequence). The V gene lost 8 bases and the J gene lost 2 bases, with 15 bases spanning the gap. The CDR3 has 14 residues. DNA of the CDR3: TGTGCCAGCGGCCCCTGCGGACTGCAAGAGACCCAGTACTTC. This encodes CASGPCGLQETQYF.

About this clonotype: Since a much larger clone is just one base distant, this may be a read error. J is TRBJ1-2 and V is TRBV7-9, with D hard to call. The CDR3 runs to 14 residues. Trimming removed 1 base at V and 0 bases at J, with 6 bases between. Germline lookup yields CDR1 SEHNR and CDR2 FQNEAQ (reference sequence). As DNA, the CDR3 is TGTGCCAGCAGCTTAGTAGCCTCTAACTATGGCTACACCTTC. This gives the protein CASSLVASNYGYTF.

This clonotype was picked up many times. This rearrangement joins TRBV30 to TRBJ1-5; D call uncertain. Germline V gene data show CDR1 as GTSNPN and CDR2 as SVGIG (reference sequence). Trimming took 3 bases from V and 4 from J, leaving 10 bases between them. The CDR3 length is 13 residues. The CDR3 DNA reads as TGTGCCTGGAGCGGAGGGAAAAATCAGCCCCAGCATTTT. Translating gives CAWSGGKNQPQHF.

This clonotype has at least ten counts. This CDR3 reads CASSLSKPDRGRQETQYF. Here the CDR3 DNA reads TGTGCCAGCAGTTTATCCAAGCCGGACAGGGGGCGGCAAGAGACCCAGTACTTC. V usage is TRBV28 and J usage is TRBJ2-5; 11 bases align to TRBD1. V shed 1 base, J shed 2 bases, and the junction held 9 bases outside the gene matches. Germline V gene lookup returns CDR1 MDHEN and CDR2 SYDVKM. There are 18 residues in the CDR3.

Comments on this clonotype: A far larger clone is one nucleotide away, so this likely arose from a read error. The rearrangement links TRBV2 to TRBJ2-3; D call uncertain. This CDR3 has 15 amino acids. Trimming shortened V by 6 bases and J by 0 bases, and 13 bases separated the two germline ends. The V gene's germline CDR1 is SNHLY and CDR2 FYNNEI. This CDR3 is CASSNRAPSTDTQYF. CDR3 in DNA: TGTGCCAGCAGCAACCGGGCTCCAAGCACAGATACGCAGTATTTT.

At least ten counts were recorded for this clonotype. V and J are TRBV6-1 and TRBJ2-1; possible D gene TRBD1, 5 bases. Trimming pared 6 bases from V and 3 bases from J, leaving 15 bases between. The CDR3 sequence is 15 residues long. Germline CDR1 MNHNS, CDR2 SASEGT. DNA for the CDR3: TGTGCCAGCAGACAAAAGGGGCAGAGCTACAATGAGCAGTTCTTC. This codes for CASRQKGQSYNEQFF.